Listed below are T cell receptor beta chains from one sample, sequenced in a study of T cell responses to AZD1222 COVID-19 vaccine. Libraries were prepared by immunoSEQ multiplex PCR; TCRdb keeps only in-frame clonotypes and omits some of them. The sample has about 160,000 clones; roughly 90% are singletons. Specimen: peripheral blood, collected 28 days after the second AZD1222 dose. The receptors here all came from an adult who received the AZD1222 COVID-19 vaccine. Both conserved end residues are part of each CDR3. D genes are given only for firm matches. Clone size is not always given. Where it is, it says once, few, many or a class for expanded clones.

v_call	j_call	d_call	clone_size	cdr3_aa	cdr3_nt
TRBV9	TRBJ1-2	TRBD1	NA	CASLDRASGYTF	TGTGCCAGCTTGGACAGGGCAAGCGGCTACACCTTC
TRBV4-3	TRBJ1-3	NA	few	CASSQWGGPGTSGNTIYF	TGCGCCAGCAGCCAATGGGGTGGTCCGGGGACCTCTGGAAACACCATATATTTT
TRBV5-6	TRBJ1-2	NA	NA	CASSLADRGIYGYTF	TGTGCCAGCAGCTTGGCCGACCGGGGGATCTATGGCTACACCTTC
TRBV6-5	TRBJ1-2	NA	once	CASSSTPMFSYGYTF	TGTGCCAGCAGTTCCACCCCTATGTTCAGCTATGGCTACACCTTC
TRBV5-1	TRBJ1-1	NA	NA	CASSLDVGAGTEAFF	TGCGCCAGCAGCTTGGATGTGGGGGCCGGGACTGAAGCTTTCTTT
TRBV12-3/TRBV12-4	TRBJ1-4	NA	once	CASTSLVGQKLFF	TGTGCCAGCACTTCCCTAGTTGGGCAAAAACTGTTTTTT
TRBV7-6	TRBJ1-2	TRBD1	NA	CASSRGTGGHDGYTF	TGTGCCAGCAGCCGAGGGACAGGGGGCCACGATGGCTACACCTTC
TRBV19	TRBJ2-3	TRBD2	NA	CASSIGLAGTTDTQYF	TGTGCCAGTAGTATAGGTCTAGCGGGGACCACAGATACGCAGTATTTT
TRBV3-1/TRBV3-2	TRBJ2-2	TRBD2	NA	CASSQETSLNTGELFF	TGTGCCAGCAGCCAAGAGACTAGCCTAAACACCGGGGAGCTGTTTTTT
TRBV6-2/TRBV6-3	TRBJ1-1	NA	once	CASSYSAGYGKAFF	TGTGCCAGCAGTTACTCGGCAGGTTATGGAAAAGCTTTCTTT
TRBV29-1	TRBJ1-3	NA	few	CSVATVTSSGNTIYF	TGCAGCGTTGCTACAGTGACAAGCTCTGGAAACACCATATATTTT
TRBV7-9	TRBJ1-2	NA	NA	CASSLKGLGYTF	TGTGCCAGCAGCTTAAAGGGGCTAGGCTACACCTTC
TRBV29-1	TRBJ2-7	TRBD1	NA	CSAQAWTGGIQQYF	TGCAGCGCCCAGGCCTGGACAGGGGGGATTCAGCAGTACTTC
TRBV5-1	TRBJ2-2	NA	NA	CASRDFRELFF	TGCGCCAGCAGAGATTTCAGGGAGCTGTTTTTT
TRBV13	TRBJ1-5	NA	NA	CASSLGGSNQPQHF	TGTGCCAGCAGCTTAGGTGGTAGCAATCAGCCCCAGCATTTT
TRBV6-5	TRBJ2-1	TRBD2	NA	CASRSIAGGYNEQFF	TGTGCCAGCAGATCAATAGCGGGGGGGTACAATGAGCAGTTCTTC
TRBV10-3	TRBJ1-5	TRBD1	NA	CAISEDRAIRQPQHF	TGTGCCATCAGTGAGGACAGGGCTATACGTCAGCCCCAGCATTTT
TRBV25-1	TRBJ1-2	TRBD1	few	CASSALDRTINYGYTF	TGTGCCAGCAGTGCCCTGGACAGGACGATTAACTATGGCTACACCTTC
TRBV15	TRBJ2-3	NA	once	CATRGPNTDTQYF	TGTGCCACCAGGGGACCGAACACAGATACGCAGTATTTT
TRBV2	TRBJ1-4	TRBD1	NA	CASSADRGRVGLFF	TGTGCCAGCAGTGCGGACAGGGGGCGCGTCGGACTGTTTTTT
TRBV29-1	TRBJ1-3	NA	NA	CSVESSGNTIYF	TGCAGCGTTGAAAGTAGTGGAAACACCATATATTTT
TRBV5-6	TRBJ1-6	TRBD1	NA	CASSFPRGDSPLHF	TGTGCCAGCAGCTTCCCCAGGGGGGATAGCCCCCTCCACTTT
TRBV27	TRBJ2-7	NA	NA	CASSLGGPYEQYF	TGTGCCAGCAGTTTAGGGGGTCCCTACGAGCAGTACTTC
TRBV7-2	TRBJ2-5	NA	few	CASSLYETQYF	TGTGCCAGCAGCTTATACGAGACCCAGTACTTC
TRBV5-4	TRBJ1-1	NA	NA	CASSFAVNTEAFF	TGTGCCAGCAGCTTCGCGGTGAACACTGAAGCTTTCTTT